The source of this TCR beta chain is a study of T cell responses to AZD1222 COVID-19 vaccine. Study results and caveats: Donors skewed white British and female; clonal diversity was possibly underestimated. In the spike-specific TCR repertoire, nearly half reportedly target unmutated variant regions. Sampling that yielded the repertoires occurred only after the peak T cell response.

In the case of this clone: The target antigen is unknown.

The data were produced by immunoSEQ multiplex PCR, yet TCRdb's version contains in-frame clones alone and is incomplete. The sample has over 55,000 clones, roughly 80% seen once; the top ten hold roughly 3.5%. The CDR3 loop spans 13 amino acids. Per the germline V gene, CDR1 is SGHTS and CDR2 is YDEGEE. V gave up 2 bases and J gave up 4 bases, with 9 bases separating them. Pooled together were second doses at about 4 or about 12 weeks. This chain links TRBV5-8 with TRBJ1-2, with TRBD1 as a possible D gene (6 bases). The receptor comes from an adult who received the AZD1222 COVID-19 vaccine. The sequencing here drew on peripheral blood, taken 28 days after the second AZD1222 dose. The CDR3 DNA is TGTGCCAGCAGCTTCAGACAGGTCTATGGCTACACCTTC. Protein product: CASSFRQVYGYTF.